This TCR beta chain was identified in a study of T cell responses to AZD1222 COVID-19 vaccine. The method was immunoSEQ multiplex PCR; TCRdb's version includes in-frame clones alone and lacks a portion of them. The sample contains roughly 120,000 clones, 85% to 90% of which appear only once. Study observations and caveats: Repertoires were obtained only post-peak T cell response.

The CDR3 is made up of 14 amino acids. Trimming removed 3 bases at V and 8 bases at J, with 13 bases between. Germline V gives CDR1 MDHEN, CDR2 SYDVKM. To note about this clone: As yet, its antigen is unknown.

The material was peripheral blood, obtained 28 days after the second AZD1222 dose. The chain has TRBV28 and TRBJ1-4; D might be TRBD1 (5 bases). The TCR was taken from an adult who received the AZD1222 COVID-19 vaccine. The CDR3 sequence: CASSFGGGSEKLFF. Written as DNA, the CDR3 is TGTGCCAGCAGTTTTGGGGGGGGTTCAGAAAAACTGTTTTTT.